This T cell receptor beta chain was identified during a study of T-cell reconstitution after alpha-beta-depleted transplantation in children. TCRbeta library construction was performed incorporating unique molecular identifiers. In TCRdb, the PCR reads were re-called with MiXCR into one record per CDR3 protein. Among 420,000 or so distinct CDR3 sequences, under 13% were seen once, and the ten largest hold 4.5% to 6.5%. This clonotype has more than one count but fewer than ten. Trimming removed 4 bases from V and 1 base from J, with 10 bases in between. This CDR3 is built from 14 residues. The receptor was derived from a human donor who donated a stem cell graft to a child with acute myeloid leukemia. Sequenced material: PBMCs from the stem cell graft donor, taken from the stem cell graft. The chain employs TRBV12-3 or TRBV12-4 and TRBJ1-1, with a possible D match to TRBD1 (5 bases). The CDR3 DNA reads as TGTGCCAGCAGTTCTTTTCAGGGGAACACTGAAGCTTTCTTT. It translates to CASSSFQGNTEAFF.